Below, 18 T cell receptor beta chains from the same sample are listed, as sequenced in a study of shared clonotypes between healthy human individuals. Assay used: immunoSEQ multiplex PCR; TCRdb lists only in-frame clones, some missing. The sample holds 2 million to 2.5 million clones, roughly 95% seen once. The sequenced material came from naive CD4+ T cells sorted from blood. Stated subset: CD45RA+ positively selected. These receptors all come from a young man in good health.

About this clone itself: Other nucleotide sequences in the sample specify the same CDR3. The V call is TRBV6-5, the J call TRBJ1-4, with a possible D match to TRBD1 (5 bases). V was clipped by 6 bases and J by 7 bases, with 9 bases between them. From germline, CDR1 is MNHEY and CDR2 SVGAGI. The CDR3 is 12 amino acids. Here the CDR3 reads CASSRRGEKLFF. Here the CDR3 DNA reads TGTGCCAGCAGCCGGAGGGGTGAAAAACTGTTTTTT.

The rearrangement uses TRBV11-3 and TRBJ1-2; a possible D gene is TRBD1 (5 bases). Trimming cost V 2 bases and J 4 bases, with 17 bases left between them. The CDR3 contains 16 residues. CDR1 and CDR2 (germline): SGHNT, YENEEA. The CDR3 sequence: CASSLPAGKVPYGYTF. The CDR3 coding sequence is TGTGCCAGCAGCTTACCTGCAGGGAAGGTGCCCTATGGCTACACCTTC.

CDR3 nucleotide sequence: TGCAGCGTTGAAAAGGGTGGCTATGGCTACACCTTC. Translation gives CSVEKGGYGYTF. This chain joins TRBV29-1 and TRBJ1-2, with D unclear. This CDR3 is 12 amino acids long. The germline V and J ends were trimmed by 2 bases and 4 bases, with 8 bases remaining between them. Germline CDR1 SQVTM, CDR2 ANQGSEA.

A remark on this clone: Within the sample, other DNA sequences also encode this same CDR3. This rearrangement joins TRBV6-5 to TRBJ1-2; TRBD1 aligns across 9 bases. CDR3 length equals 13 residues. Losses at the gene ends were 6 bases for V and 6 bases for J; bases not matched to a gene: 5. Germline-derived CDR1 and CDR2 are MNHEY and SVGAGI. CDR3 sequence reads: CASSRGQGHGYTF. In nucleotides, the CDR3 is TGTGCCAGCAGCCGGGGACAGGGCCATGGCTACACCTTC.

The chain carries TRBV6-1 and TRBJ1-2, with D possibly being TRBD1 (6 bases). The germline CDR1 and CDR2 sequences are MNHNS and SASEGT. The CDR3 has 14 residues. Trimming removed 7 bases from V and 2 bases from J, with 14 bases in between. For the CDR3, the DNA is TGTGCCAGCAACCAAGACAGGCCGAACTATGGCTACACCTTC. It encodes CASNQDRPNYGYTF.

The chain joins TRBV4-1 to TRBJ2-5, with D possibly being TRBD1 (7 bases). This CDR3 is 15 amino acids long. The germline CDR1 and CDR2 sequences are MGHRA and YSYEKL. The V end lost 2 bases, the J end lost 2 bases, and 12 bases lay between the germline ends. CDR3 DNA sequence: TGCGCCAGCAGCCAACCGCGGGACAGTCAAGAGACCCAGTACTTC. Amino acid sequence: CASSQPRDSQETQYF.

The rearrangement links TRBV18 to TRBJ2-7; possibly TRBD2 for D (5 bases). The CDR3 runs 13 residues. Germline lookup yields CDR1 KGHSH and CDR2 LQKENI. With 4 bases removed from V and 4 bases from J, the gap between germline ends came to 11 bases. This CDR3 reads CASSLRGGYEQYF. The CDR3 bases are TGTGCCAGCTCACTCCGAGGCGGGTACGAGCAGTACTTC.

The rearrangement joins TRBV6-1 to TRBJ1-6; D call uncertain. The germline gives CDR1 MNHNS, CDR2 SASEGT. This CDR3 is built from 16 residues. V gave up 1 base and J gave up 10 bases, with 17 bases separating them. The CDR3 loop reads CASSEEAGIWRSPLHF. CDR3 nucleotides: TGTGCCAGCAGTGAAGAGGCAGGCATATGGAGGTCACCCCTCCACTTT.

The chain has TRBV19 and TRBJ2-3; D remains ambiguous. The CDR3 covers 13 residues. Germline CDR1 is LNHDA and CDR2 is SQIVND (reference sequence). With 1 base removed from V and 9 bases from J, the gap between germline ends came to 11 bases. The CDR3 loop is CASSIAEFGTQYF. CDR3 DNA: TGTGCCAGTAGTATAGCCGAGTTTGGGACGCAGTATTTT.

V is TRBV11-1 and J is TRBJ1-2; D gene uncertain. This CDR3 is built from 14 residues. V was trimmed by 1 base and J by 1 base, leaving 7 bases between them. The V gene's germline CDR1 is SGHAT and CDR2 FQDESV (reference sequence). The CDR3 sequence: CASSLDGVNYGYTF. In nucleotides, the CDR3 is TGTGCCAGCAGCTTAGATGGAGTTAACTATGGCTACACCTTC.

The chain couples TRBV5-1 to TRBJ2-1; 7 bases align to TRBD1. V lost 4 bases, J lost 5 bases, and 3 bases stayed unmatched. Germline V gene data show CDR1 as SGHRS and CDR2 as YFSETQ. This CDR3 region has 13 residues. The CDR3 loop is CASSQQGNNEQFF. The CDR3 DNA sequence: TGCGCCAGCAGCCAACAGGGGAACAATGAGCAGTTCTTC. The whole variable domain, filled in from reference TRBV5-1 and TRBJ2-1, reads KAGVTQTPRYLIKTRGQQVTLSCSPISGHRSVSWYQQTPGQGLQFLFEYFSETQRNKGNFPGRFSGRQFSNSRSEMNVSTLELGDSALYLCASSQQGNNEQFFGPGTRLTVL.

CDR3 region: CASSYEVWETQYF. DNA of the CDR3: TGTGCCAGCAGTTACGAGGTATGGGAGACCCAGTACTTC. The chain joins TRBV6-8 to TRBJ2-5, with unresolved D. V gave up 2 bases and J gave up 5 bases, with 9 bases separating them. Germline CDR1 and CDR2: MNHGY and SAAAGT. The CDR3 length is 13 residues.

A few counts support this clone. In nucleotides, the CDR3 is TGTGCCTGCGGGTATGGAAATCAGCCCCAGCATTTT. Translating it yields CACGYGNQPQHF. The chain links TRBV30 to TRBJ1-5; no definite D call. The CDR3 is 12 residues long. V was clipped by 6 bases and J by 4 bases, with 10 bases between them. The germline CDR1 and CDR2 sequences are GTSNPN and SVGIG (reference sequence).

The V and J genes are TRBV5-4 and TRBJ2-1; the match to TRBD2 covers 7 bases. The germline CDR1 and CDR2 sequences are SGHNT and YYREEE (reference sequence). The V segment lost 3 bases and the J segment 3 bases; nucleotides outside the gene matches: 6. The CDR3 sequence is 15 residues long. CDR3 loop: CASSSQKRGYNEQFF. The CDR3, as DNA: TGTGCCAGCAGCTCCCAAAAGCGGGGCTACAATGAGCAGTTCTTC.

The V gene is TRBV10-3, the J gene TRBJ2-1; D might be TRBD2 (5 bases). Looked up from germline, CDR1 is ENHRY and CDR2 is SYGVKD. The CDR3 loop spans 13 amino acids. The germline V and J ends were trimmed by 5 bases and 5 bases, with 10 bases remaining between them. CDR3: CAISPERNNEQFF. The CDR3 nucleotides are TGTGCCATCAGTCCCGAGCGGAACAATGAGCAGTTCTTC.

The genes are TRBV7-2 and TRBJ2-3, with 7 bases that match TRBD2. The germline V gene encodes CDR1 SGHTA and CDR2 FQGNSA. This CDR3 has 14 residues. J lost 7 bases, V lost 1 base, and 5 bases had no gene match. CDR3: CASSLGGSLNTQYF. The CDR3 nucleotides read TGTGCCAGCAGCTTAGGCGGGAGTTTGAATACGCAGTATTTT.

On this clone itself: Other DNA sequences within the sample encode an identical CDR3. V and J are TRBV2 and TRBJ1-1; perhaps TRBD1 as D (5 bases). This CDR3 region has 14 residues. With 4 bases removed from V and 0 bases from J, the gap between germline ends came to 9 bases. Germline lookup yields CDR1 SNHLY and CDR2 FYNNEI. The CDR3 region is CASSVGTVNTEAFF. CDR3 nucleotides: TGTGCCAGCAGTGTAGGGACGGTGAACACTGAAGCTTTCTTT.

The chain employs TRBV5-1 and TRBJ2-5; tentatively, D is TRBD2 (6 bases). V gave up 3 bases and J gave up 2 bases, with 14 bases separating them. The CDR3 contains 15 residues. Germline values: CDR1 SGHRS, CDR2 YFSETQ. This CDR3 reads CASSSSGDRQETQYF. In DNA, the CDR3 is TGCGCCAGCAGCTCCTCGGGGGACCGTCAAGAGACCCAGTACTTC.